The following is a T cell receptor beta chain sequence with its context. Germline V CDR1 and CDR2: SGDLS, YYNGEE. There are 14 residues in the CDR3. The V end lost 1 base, the J end lost 2 bases, and 9 bases lay between the germline ends. Here immunoSEQ multiplex PCR was the method, and the copy in TCRdb shows in-frame clones only, minus some. The repertoire holds about 49,000 clones, roughly 92% seen once, with around 0.8% in the top ten. This record comes from a study of control samples from healthy donors and cancer patients. The chain uses TRBV9 and TRBJ1-2; no clear D gene. Sequenced input: PBMCs. The origin of this receptor is a man between 25 and 39 years old with colorectal cancer. CDR3 bases: TGTGCCAGCAGCGTAAGTGGGCAAAACTATGGCTACACCTTC. As protein: CASSVSGQNYGYTF. The complete variable domain, with remaining parts taken from reference TRBV9 and TRBJ1-2, reads DSGVTQTPKHLITATGQRVTLRCSPRSGDLSVYWYQQSLDQGLQFLIQYYNGEERAKGNILERFSAQQFPDLHSELNLSSLELGDSALYFCASSVSGQNYGYTFGSGTRLTVV.